This T cell receptor (beta chain) was profiled in a study of blood T cells in healthy people across ages. Through a sample-barcoded 5' primer and a J-beta primer mix, a second PCR was run for about 6 to 12 cycles. The authors tagged each cDNA molecule using a template-switch adaptor with 12 random nucleotides. TCRdb re-derived calls from the 5' RACE reads in MiXCR, one entry per CDR3 protein. The data contain a few hundred thousand distinct CDR3 sequences, 25% to 30% of them singletons. The sample was blood. The clonotype originates from a woman between 65 and 79 years old in good health.

CDR3 coding DNA: TGTGCCAGCAGCTTAAGGGATTGGGGGACTAGCGGGGATCGTCAGGAGACCCAGTACTTC. This sequence encodes CASSLRDWGTSGDRQETQYF. The V and J genes are TRBV11-2 and TRBJ2-5, with TRBD2 matching 13 bases. CDR1 SGHAT and CDR2 FQNNGV come from the germline V gene. This CDR3 has 20 amino acids. V was pared by 2 bases and J by 5 bases, with 17 bases of the junction left unmatched. The full variable domain, with the rest looked up from reference TRBV11-2 and TRBJ2-5, is EAGVAQSPRYKIIEKRQSVAFWCNPISGHATLYWYQQILGQGPKLLIQFQNNGVVDDSQLPKDRFSAERLKGVDSTLKIQPAKLEDSAVYLCASSLRDWGTSGDRQETQYFGPGTRLLVL.